This entry features one T cell receptor (beta chain) sequence. The antigen is not known. The sample originates from a study of long-term antiretroviral therapy in people with HIV. On the study more broadly: The earliest samples predate the 2015 immediate-ART recommendation by about a decade. Broader study findings: HIV repertoires showed narrower CDR3 length ranges than controls.

The germline V gene has CDR1 SGHVS and CDR2 FQNEAQ. The CDR3 length is 14 residues. V was clipped by 2 bases and J by 1 base, with 8 bases between them. Participants living with HIV all received treatment in the United States. A v3.0 immunoSEQ assay was performed at survey level. Per-sample targets for sequencing were about 40,000-55,000 T-cell genomes. TCRdb's copy holds only in-frame clones and misses some; the assay was immunoSEQ multiplex PCR. The sample carries about 36,000 clones, roughly 78% recorded once. The specimen comprised unsorted PBMCs, sampled 3.4 years after starting antiretroviral therapy. This TCR was recovered from a man younger than 40 with HIV. V and J are TRBV7-8 and TRBJ1-1; TRBD1 is a possible D gene (5 bases). The CDR3 protein is CASSLRTGNTEAFF. CDR3 coding DNA: TGTGCCAGCAGCTTAAGAACAGGGAACACTGAAGCTTTCTTT.